This TCR beta chain is from a study of blood T cell repertoires in COVID-19. The ends were cut back, 3 bases at V and 2 bases at J, with 14 bases in the middle. In germline, CDR1 is SGDLS, CDR2 YYNGEE. The CDR3 is 15 amino acids. Authors' processing steps: Scientists estimated how many nucleated cells there were by amplifying reference gene primers. The repertoire was sequenced with immunoSEQ multiplex PCR; TCRdb's copy has only in-frame clones and lacks some. Clonal size and the V and J genes are those of that table, whereas D and trimming came from the DNA. The top ten clones hold about 2.3% of a sample with more than 95,000 clones, roughly four fifths of them seen once.

This chain uses TRBV9 with TRBJ2-5; possibly TRBD2 for D (6 bases). This sequence was found in a man aged 45 to 65 with acute or convalescent COVID-19. The sample comprised peripheral blood. The CDR3 here is CASSDSGTFQETQYF. CDR3 nucleotides: TGTGCCAGCAGCGATAGCGGCACATTTCAAGAGACCCAGTACTTC.